Shown below are 25 T cell receptor beta chains from a single sample sequenced in a study of OX40 agonist ivuxolimab in advanced cancers. TCRdb keeps only in-frame clones here, not all; method: immunoSEQ multiplex PCR. The repertoire includes nearly 60,000 clones, approximately 88% of them detected once, and around 3.2% sits in the top ten. The sample here was CD4+ or CD8+ T cells sorted from blood, taken in a trial of the OX40 agonist ivuxolimab. Receptor source: an adult with an advanced solid tumor such as melanoma, head and neck, liver or kidney cancer.

J is TRBJ1-5 and V is TRBV10-2; D uncertain. From germline, CDR1 is WSHSY and CDR2 SAAADI. The CDR3 covers 13 residues. Trimming removed 5 bases from V and 1 base from J, with 6 bases in between. DNA of the CDR3: TGCGCCAGCAGTTGGATAAGCAATCAGCCCCAGCATTTT. It is translated as CASSWISNQPQHF.

The chain recombines TRBV5-4 with TRBJ2-1, with D possibly being TRBD1 or TRBD2 (5 bases each). The CDR3 is 15 amino acids. The germline gives CDR1 SGHNT, CDR2 YYREEE (reference sequence). With 4 bases removed from V and 8 bases from J, the gap between germline ends came to 19 bases. The CDR3 DNA follows: TGTGCCAGCAGCGCAACCGGGACCGCCAGGGATGAGCAGTTCTTC. Translated, it gives CASSATGTARDEQFF.

The table lists this clone with a count of one. The chain uses TRBV18 and TRBJ2-5, with 9 positions matching TRBD2. V gave up 3 bases and J gave up 4 bases; unmatched junction bases: 9. Germline assignment: CDR1 KGHSH and CDR2 LQKENI. The CDR3 consists of 16 residues. The CDR3 region has the DNA TGTGCCAGCTCACCCCGGGGTAGCGGGAGCAGAGAGACCCAGTACTTC. Amino acids: CASSPRGSGSRETQYF.

This chain connects TRBV6-1 to TRBJ2-2; D assignment may be TRBD1 or TRBD2 (6 bases each). CDR3 size: 15 residues. V lost 4 bases and J lost 7, with 16 bases in between. Germline CDR1 reads MNHNS; CDR2 reads SASEGT. CDR3 protein: CASSVVGGDVGELFF. DNA of the CDR3: TGTGCCAGCAGTGTCGTGGGGGGCGATGTCGGGGAGCTGTTTTTT.

The J gene is TRBJ2-3, the V gene TRBV19; D is possibly TRBD2 (5 bases). Germline values: CDR1 LNHDA, CDR2 SQIVND (reference sequence). Trimming removed 8 bases at V and 5 bases at J, with 20 bases between. This CDR3 comprises 15 residues. The CDR3 spells CASQRDSAYVDTQYF. DNA of the CDR3: TGTGCCAGTCAGCGAGATAGCGCCTATGTAGATACGCAGTATTTT.

This chain uses TRBV13 with TRBJ2-5, with 11 positions matching TRBD1. The V gene's germline CDR1 is PRHDT and CDR2 FYEKMQ (reference sequence). This CDR3 comprises 16 residues. J lost 3 bases, V lost 5 bases, and 8 bases had no gene match. CDR3 amino acids: CASSPGRTGGEETQYF. In nucleotides, the CDR3 is TGTGCCAGCAGCCCAGGACGGACAGGGGGCGAAGAGACCCAGTACTTC.

J is TRBJ1-5 and V is TRBV28; 7 positions agree with TRBD1. V lost 6 bases and J lost 3; bases outside the gene matches: 11. The germline gives CDR1 MDHEN, CDR2 SYDVKM. CDR3 length: 16 residues. The CDR3 reads CASRSEGASPNQPQHF. In nucleotides, the CDR3 is TGTGCCAGCAGGTCGGAGGGGGCGAGTCCCAATCAGCCCCAGCATTTT.

The V and J genes are TRBV9 and TRBJ1-3; weak D call: TRBD1 (5 bases). CDR1 SGDLS and CDR2 YYNGEE come from the germline V gene. This CDR3 spans 15 amino acids. The V gene lost 5 bases and the J gene lost 2 bases, with 14 bases spanning the gap. The CDR3 spells CASSSSGTTGNTIYF. The CDR3 nucleotides read TGTGCCAGCAGTTCCTCCGGGACCACTGGAAACACCATATATTTT.

This chain connects TRBV6-5 to TRBJ2-7; 8 bases are shared with TRBD1. Trimming removed 5 bases from V and 5 bases from J; junction bases left unmatched: 5. Per the germline V gene, CDR1 is MNHEY and CDR2 is SVGAGI. The CDR3 totals 13 residues. This CDR3 is CASSDRGVDEQYF. CDR3 nucleotides: TGTGCCAGCAGTGACAGGGGTGTCGACGAGCAGTACTTC.

The chain carries TRBV7-2 and TRBJ2-1; D ambiguous. Germline lookup yields CDR1 SGHTA and CDR2 FQGNSA. Deletions cut 1 base from V and 3 bases from J, with 10 bases between. The CDR3 runs to 15 residues. The CDR3 region is CASSLVSQLYNEQFF. For the CDR3, the DNA is TGTGCCAGCAGCTTAGTGAGTCAACTCTACAATGAGCAGTTCTTC.

V is TRBV5-1 and J is TRBJ1-4, with D unclear. Germline CDR1 is SGHRS and CDR2 is YFSETQ. The V end was cut by 0 bases, the J end by 4 bases, with 7 bases between. The CDR3 contains 14 residues. The CDR3 sequence: CASSLGQYNEKLFF. In nucleotides, the CDR3 is TGCGCCAGCAGCTTGGGTCAGTATAATGAAAAACTGTTTTTT.

V usage is TRBV11-2 and J usage is TRBJ2-7; D is unclear. The germline V and J ends were trimmed by 0 bases and 4 bases, with 7 bases remaining between them. The CDR3 extends over 13 amino acids. Germline CDR1 is SGHAT and CDR2 is FQNNGV. The CDR3 DNA reads TGTGCCAGCAGCTTAGAACTCCTTTACGAGCAGTACTTC. Translation gives CASSLELLYEQYF.

This chain links TRBV6-5 with TRBJ2-7, with D uncertain. The CDR3 length is 13 residues. Trimming removed 5 bases from V and 5 bases from J, with 13 bases in between. The V gene's germline CDR1 is MNHEY and CDR2 SVGAGI. CDR3 sequence reads: CASSSTVNNEQYF. As DNA, the CDR3 is TGTGCCAGCAGTAGTACAGTGAATAACGAGCAGTACTTC.

This clone was recorded once. CDR3 DNA sequence: TGTGCCTGGAGTGTAACGGGGTGGTTGGATACGCAGTATTTT. It yields the protein CAWSVTGWLDTQYF. This chain connects TRBV30 to TRBJ2-3; tentatively, D is TRBD2 (5 bases). Looked up from germline, CDR1 is GTSNPN and CDR2 is SVGIG (reference sequence). The CDR3 covers 14 residues. The germline V and J ends were trimmed by 0 bases and 6 bases, with 13 bases remaining between them.

The chain recombines TRBV10-3 with TRBJ2-5; D not resolved. Looked up from germline, CDR1 is ENHRY and CDR2 is SYGVKD. V was clipped by 2 bases and J by 5 bases, with 3 bases between them. The CDR3 runs 11 residues. The CDR3 bases are TGTGCCATCAGTGAGACGGAGACCCAGTACTTC. Residues: CAISETETQYF.

The J gene is TRBJ1-2, the V gene TRBV28; D is possibly TRBD1 (6 bases). Germline CDR1 MDHEN, CDR2 SYDVKM. V lost 5 bases, J lost 8 bases, and 21 bases lay in between. The CDR3 totals 15 residues. CDR3 region: CASSPPISRGKGYTF. The CDR3 DNA sequence: TGTGCCAGCAGTCCACCAATTTCCAGGGGAAAGGGCTACACCTTC.

The chain is built from TRBV29-1 and TRBJ2-3; 7 bases match TRBD2. CDR1 and CDR2 from the germline V gene are SQVTM and ANQGSEA. The CDR3 extends over 14 amino acids. With 4 bases clipped from V and 3 bases from J, the junction kept 7 bases outside the gene matches. The CDR3 sequence: CSVAGGSFTDTQYF. CDR3 nucleotides: TGCAGCGTTGCGGGCGGGAGTTTTACAGATACGCAGTATTTT.

This clone has just one count. V usage is TRBV6-1 and J usage is TRBJ2-7, with 7 bases lining up with TRBD1. Germline V CDR1 and CDR2: MNHNS, SASEGT. The CDR3 is made up of 13 amino acids. V shed 5 bases, J shed 0 bases, and the junction held 1 base outside the gene matches. The CDR3, as DNA: TGTGCCAGCAGTCGGACAGGCTCCTACGAGCAGTACTTC. It codes for CASSRTGSYEQYF.

This chain joins TRBV7-9 and TRBJ1-1, with 7 bases lining up with TRBD1. Germline CDR1 is SEHNR and CDR2 is FQNEAQ (reference sequence). The CDR3 loop spans 14 amino acids. Germline trimming cut 4 bases from V and 2 bases from J; bases unmatched to any gene: 4. CDR3 DNA sequence: TGTGCCAGCAGCTGGGGACAGATAAACACTGAAGCTTTCTTT. This gives the protein CASSWGQINTEAFF.

V and J are TRBV27 and TRBJ2-5; 9 positions match TRBD2. The CDR3 covers 16 residues. J was trimmed by 4 bases and V by 5 bases; bases with no gene match: 11. The germline V gene has CDR1 MNHEY and CDR2 SMNVEV (reference sequence). The CDR3 sequence is CASSTSPASGIETQYF. The DNA of the CDR3 is TGTGCCAGCAGTACCAGTCCGGCTAGCGGGATAGAGACCCAGTACTTC.

V and J are TRBV4-1 and TRBJ2-1; D is unresolved. CDR1 and CDR2 from the germline V gene are MGHRA and YSYEKL. The CDR3 length is 15 residues. Trimming shortened V by 0 bases and J by 6 bases, and 12 bases separated the two germline ends. The DNA of the CDR3 is TGCGCCAGCAGCCAAGATTCGCTAGTAGGCAATGAGCAGTTCTTC. This codes for CASSQDSLVGNEQFF.

The V gene is TRBV19, the J gene TRBJ2-1, with 14 nucleotides matching TRBD2. The CDR3 length is 17 residues. V lost 3 bases, J lost 7 bases, and 8 bases stayed unmatched. Germline-derived CDR1 and CDR2 are LNHDA and SQIVND (reference sequence). The CDR3 DNA follows: TGTGCCAGTAGTATCCGGACTAGCGGGAGGTCGAGGAATGAGCAGTTCTTC. As protein: CASSIRTSGRSRNEQFF. Complete variable domain (other parts from reference TRBV19 and TRBJ2-1): DGGITQSPKYLFRKEGQNVTLSCEQNLNHDAMYWYRQDPGQGLRLIYYSQIVNDFQKGDIAEGYSVSREKKESFPLTVTSAQKNPTAFYLCASSIRTSGRSRNEQFFGPGTRLTVL.

This clone turned up a few times. V and J are TRBV18 and TRBJ1-2; no clear D gene. The CDR3 has 15 amino acids. CDR1 is KGHSH, CDR2 LQKENI, per germline. With 2 bases removed from V and 0 bases from J, the gap between germline ends came to 10 bases. In DNA form, the CDR3 reads TGTGCCAGCTCACCAGAGCACGGAGCTAACTATGGCTACACCTTC. It yields the protein CASSPEHGANYGYTF.

DNA for the CDR3: TGTGCCGTAACGGGACTGCAGAACACTGAAGCTTTCTTT. Protein: CAVTGLQNTEAFF. This chain joins TRBV10-3 and TRBJ1-1, with a tentative D call TRBD1 (5 bases). From germline, CDR1 is ENHRY and CDR2 SYGVKD. The CDR3 contains 13 residues. The V end was cut by 11 bases, the J end by 1 base, with 14 bases between.

The genes are TRBV10-2 and TRBJ2-5, with D possibly being TRBD1 (6 bases). The germline CDR1 and CDR2 sequences are WSHSY and SAAADI. V lost 5 bases and J lost 1, with 14 bases in between. The CDR3 contains 15 residues. CDR3 sequence (DNA): TGCGCCAGCAGTACCACCGGGACAAGCCAAGAGACCCAGTACTTC. Its protein product is CASSTTGTSQETQYF.